The TCR beta chain described here comes from a study of shared clonotypes between healthy human individuals (TCRdb year 2020). Context from the whole study: A couple of women and three men aged 18 to 49 years were included in the cohort. Libraries were prepared and TCR repertoires were sequenced by different laboratories using diverse techniques, in order to increase sequencing depth and limit assay-specific biases. For each donor, three plates each were used for CD4 naive and CD4 memory, two plates were used for CD8 naive, and one plate was used for CD8 memory. The study deeply sequenced blood TCR repertoires of about 5 healthy adults to estimate repertoire size and the extent of clonotype sharing between individuals. Between about 0.85 and 9.5 billion PBMCs per donor were obtained by leukapheresis.

On this clone: Its antigen is not yet known. Base qualities were left out, and no much larger clone turns up one base away.

Study-wide conclusions, independent of this receptor: Higher generation probabilities were observed for clonotypes shared by all four sorted-subset donors than for non-shared clonotypes. Pairwise subsampling indicated that sequencing depth was expected to affect the degree of clonotype sharing among donors. Only blood was sampled, and tissue TCR repertoires likely differ from those in blood. Sharing across a few donors was observed for around 5% of naive CD4, over 3% of naive CD8, 2% to 2.5% of memory CD4, and roughly 0.43% of memory CD8 clonotypes. Because the study included a small number of donors, the genetic and exposure-history diversity represented was limited. Even with the large sequencing depth, rarefaction of the sorted-subset datasets indicated that sequencing was incomplete. Estimated clonotype richness was generally larger for naive than for memory subsets.

Using the deep immunoSEQ assay, multiplex PCR amplified TCR CDR3 regions from genomic DNA. Extracted genomic DNA from each cell subset was spread evenly across all wells of several immunoSEQ 96-well plates, with each plate serving as a replicate. For sorted subsets, roughly 200 ng of genomic DNA, equivalent to 30,000 or so T cell genomes, went into each replicate PCR. The purified libraries were quantified using a Qubit 3.0 fluorometer, sized with a Bioanalyzer 2100, and then quantified again using the KAPA Library Quantification kit. A separate single-read 150-cycle Illumina NextSeq 550 flow cell was used to sequence each immunoSEQ 96-well plate. From the authors' description of their analysis: Because the immunoSEQ output included only junctional sequences and no quality scores, the filtering could not be the same as the filtering used for full-length reads. Sequences were annotated with PyIR, a Python wrapper for IgBLAST v1.9, and V/J genes and CDR3 were assigned using IMGT germline references. Reads were removed for weak V/J assignments (E-value above 1e-6), missing CDR3, stop codons, out-of-frame junctions, or ambiguous translated residues. A V3J clonotype was defined by an identical inferred V gene, J gene, and CDR3 amino acid sequence. The percentage overlap between two repertoires was calculated by dividing the number of shared unique clonotypes by the size of the smaller repertoire. Repertoire richness was assessed with RTK rarefaction, the Chao1 estimator, and Recon v2.1 estimates of unobserved clonotypes. Generation probabilities were computed with OLGA for all TCRbeta clonotypes obtained by the gDNA method from four donors. TCRdb holds this immuneACCESS table with in-frame rearrangements only. Some clones are missing; in checked studies, unresolved V genes explain under half, and the rest has no known cause. The V and J calls and clone size come from that table; D and trimming were worked out from the DNA. The sample table shows around 700,000 clones, and about two thirds are seen once. 1.5% to 2% of the sample lies in the top ten.

Reading from cysteine to phenylalanine, the CDR3 counts 14 amino acids. Only the CDR3 portion is preserved as DNA: 42 bases, with reading frame beginning at the first base. V was cut back by 2 bases and J by 6 bases, leaving a gap of 12 bases between them. CDR1 SEHNR and CDR2 FQNEAQ were looked up in the germline V gene (reference sequence). Healthy HIV-negative adults with no recently reported acute infections or vaccinations were included as donors. All donors were Caucasian adults living in Nashville, Tennessee, USA. CD4+ T cells were enriched through magnetic negative selection, after which naive cells were positively selected on CD45RA and the remaining negative fraction served as the memory subset. Blood was obtained by leukapheresis, after which PBMCs were separated by Ficoll-Histopaque density gradient centrifugation and cryopreserved in liquid nitrogen vapor phase. Purity and quantity of every magnetically sorted T cell population were checked by analytical flow cytometry. Each sorted fraction had its genomic DNA isolated and then quantified by UV absorbance on a Nanodrop 2000c.

This chain joins TRBV7-9 to TRBJ2-3, with a weak D call of TRBD2 (5 bases match). The TCR was taken from a woman aged 25 to 45 in good health. Input material: memory CD4+ T cells sorted from blood. The cell subset or site label for this specimen denotes: CD45RA-negative fraction. Here is the DNA: TGTGCCAGCAGCTTACTGGGTAGCGTGGATACGCAGTATTTT. It is translated as CASSLLGSVDTQYF.